This T cell receptor beta chain was observed in a study of early T cells in non-severe SARS-CoV-2 infection. The sample holds a few counts of this clonotype. As yet, its antigen is unknown. The TCR library protocol was used to attach unique molecular identifiers. These identifiers were attached to individual cDNA molecules. One entry per CDR3 protein results from TCRdb running MiXCR on the 5' RACE reads. The table lists roughly 88,000 distinct CDR3 sequences, 13% to 15% of them singletons. Whole-study findings and limits: Using VDJdb, the matching emphasized anti-spike CD8 responses while missing private and CD4 specificities.

The receptor's source is an adult who was a healthcare worker with PCR-confirmed SARS-CoV-2 infection or an uninfected control (not recorded which). Sequenced: whole blood.

CDR3 sequence reads: CASSSGQVSNIQYF. The CDR3 nucleotides are TGCGCCAGCAGTTCCGGACAGGTTTCGAACATTCAGTACTTC. V and J are TRBV5-1 and TRBJ2-4; 7 nucleotides agree with TRBD1. After removal of 5 bases from V and 7 bases from J, the junction contained 9 bases not matched to a gene. CDR1 SGHRS and CDR2 YFSETQ come from the germline V gene. The CDR3 is 14 amino acids.